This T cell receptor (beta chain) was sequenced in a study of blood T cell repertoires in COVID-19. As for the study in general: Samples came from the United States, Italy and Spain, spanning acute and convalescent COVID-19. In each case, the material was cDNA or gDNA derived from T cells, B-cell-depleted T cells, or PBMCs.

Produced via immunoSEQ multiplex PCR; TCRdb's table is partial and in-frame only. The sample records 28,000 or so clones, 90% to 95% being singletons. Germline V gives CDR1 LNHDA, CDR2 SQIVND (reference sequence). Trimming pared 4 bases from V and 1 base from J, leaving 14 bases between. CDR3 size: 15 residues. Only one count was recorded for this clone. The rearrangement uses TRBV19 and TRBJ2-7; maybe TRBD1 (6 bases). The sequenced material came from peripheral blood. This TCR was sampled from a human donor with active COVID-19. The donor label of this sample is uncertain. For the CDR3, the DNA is TGTGCCAGTAGTACTTACCCAGGACAGTCCTACGAGCAGTACTTC. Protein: CASSTYPGQSYEQYF.